The TCR beta chain under discussion was sequenced for a study of patients and donors after allogeneic stem cell transplantation. This CDR3 has 15 amino acids. Per the germline V gene, CDR1 is KGHDR and CDR2 is SFDVKD. V lost 2 bases and J lost 3, with 12 bases in between. MiXCR, applied by TCRdb to the RT-PCR reads, yields one record per CDR3 protein. The sample includes about 200,000 distinct CDR3 sequences, roughly 38% of them seen just once. Sequenced input: blood, either unsorted or a sorted T cell fraction (not recorded which). The sequence was collected from a human donor who was either an allogeneic HSCT recipient or a stem cell or donor lymphocyte infusion donor (not recorded which). It is not recorded whose cells these are; they may come from a transplant donor. The chain employs TRBV24-1 and TRBJ1-2, with TRBD1 as a possible D gene (6 bases). CDR3 protein: CATSDSGHAYYGYTF. The CDR3 nucleotides are TGTGCCACCAGTGATTCGGGACATGCGTACTATGGCTACACCTTC.